The subject of this entry is one T cell receptor beta chain. The data originate from a study of T-cell reconstitution after alpha-beta-depleted transplantation in children. TCRbeta library construction was performed incorporating unique molecular identifiers. One entry per CDR3 protein, called by TCRdb with MiXCR from the PCR reads. The sample gives a few hundred thousand distinct CDR3 sequences, around 9.6% of which show up once; around 6.2% is in the top ten. V lost 0 bases to trimming and J lost 3 bases, with 8 bases between them. The germline CDR1 and CDR2 sequences are MGHRA and YSYEKL. There are 14 residues in the CDR3.

Sequences were derived from PBMCs from the stem cell graft donor, sampled from the stem cell graft. The chain couples TRBV4-1 to TRBJ2-5; D remains ambiguous. The sequence came from a human donor who donated a stem cell graft to a child with acute lymphoblastic leukemia. Here the CDR3 reads CASSQDASKETQYF. CDR3 in DNA: TGCGCCAGCAGCCAAGATGCCAGCAAAGAGACCCAGTACTTC.